This paragraph covers one T cell receptor beta chain sequence. These data belong to a study of blood T cell repertoires in COVID-19. Study as a whole: Both acute and convalescent COVID-19 samples were obtained from the United States, Italy and Spain. T cells, B-cell-depleted T cells, or PBMCs provided the cDNA or gDNA that served as material.

Original processing notes: Estimates of nucleated cell counts were drawn from the amplification of reference gene primers. Using immunoSEQ multiplex PCR, the repertoire was profiled, and TCRdb retains in-frame clones only, with some absent. Clone size and the V and J calls come from that table; the DNA yielded D and trimming. The table shows approximately 77,000 clones, with roughly 76% occurring only once. Per germline, CDR1 MDHEN and CDR2 SYDVKM. This CDR3 has 15 amino acids. The V segment lost 2 bases and the J segment 3 bases; nucleotides outside the gene matches: 4. The chain has TRBV28 and TRBJ2-3, with 8 bases that match TRBD2. This TCR was recovered from a man in his 70s with active or convalescent COVID-19. The sample was peripheral blood. The CDR3 here is CASSLPSGGTDTQYF. In DNA form, the CDR3 reads TGTGCCAGCAGTTTACCGAGCGGGGGAACAGATACGCAGTATTTT.